Listed below are T cell receptor beta chains from one sample, sequenced in a study of T cell repertoires in cytomegalovirus infection. Antigens for these TCRs are unknown. TCRdb fed the reads into MiXCR, producing one record per CDR3 protein. The sample records around 710,000 distinct CDR3 sequences, 25% to 30% being singletons. Specimen: cultured CD8+ T cells from PBMCs, collected from culture after CMV antigen stimulation. The receptors originated from a human donor in good health (CMV status not recorded). Some clones in this sample may be carry-over from other donors' samples. Both conserved end residues are part of each CDR3. Fields, in order: CDR3 length, D gene, J gene, V gene, clone size, CDR3 DNA, CDR3 protein. D genes are given only for firm matches. Size tells how often a clone was seen (once, few, many) or the class of an expanded clone, and some rows leave it out.

>14|NA|TRBJ1-1|TRBV6-5|few
TGTGCCAGCAGTTACCAGGGATCGGTCGCTGAAGCTTTCTTT
CASSYQGSVAEAFF
>13|NA|TRBJ2-3|TRBV7-4|NA
TGTGCCAGCAGCTTAAATCAGGCAGATACGCAGTATTTT
CASSLNQADTQYF
>15|NA|TRBJ2-5|TRBV7-9|few
TGTGCCAGCAGCTTAGAATCTGGGAACCGAGAGACCCAGTACTTC
CASSLESGNRETQYF
>16|NA|TRBJ1-2|TRBV27|NA
TGTGCCAGCAGTTTATCGGGCGGGGGTCCGGATTATGGCTACACCTTC
CASSLSGGGPDYGYTF
>15|TRBD1|TRBJ1-1|TRBV5-5|NA
TGTGCCAGCAGCATAAAACAGGGGCGAGACACTGAAGCTTTCTTT
CASSIKQGRDTEAFF
>15|NA|TRBJ2-3|TRBV5-8|few
TGTGCCAGCAGCTTGGACCCCCGGGGCACAGATACGCAGTATTTT
CASSLDPRGTDTQYF
>17|NA|TRBJ1-2|TRBV19|NA
TGTGCCAGTAGTCCTCGTGACGCCCGGGACGGCCGCCGCGGCTACACCTTC
CASSPRDARDGRRGYTF
>17|TRBD2|TRBJ2-7|TRBV2|NA
TGTGCCAGCTTAATAGGACTAGCGGGGGGACTCTCCTACGAGCAGTACTTC
CASLIGLAGGLSYEQYF
>13|NA|TRBJ1-1|TRBV7-6|few
TGTGCCAGCAGCTTAGCCTCAAGGACTGAAGCTTTCTTT
CASSLASRTEAFF
>12|NA|TRBJ1-5|TRBV5-6|NA
TGTGCCAGCAACACAGGGCATTGGCCCCAGCATTTT
CASNTGHWPQHF
>14|NA|TRBJ1-1|TRBV20-1|NA
TGCAGTGCAAGTCCCAGGGGACTGAACACTGAAGCTTTCTTT
CSASPRGLNTEAFF
>14|NA|TRBJ2-7|TRBV6-5|many
TGTGCCAGCAGTTACTTCTTGGACAGTGACGAGCAGTACTTC
CASSYFLDSDEQYF
>15|TRBD1|TRBJ1-1|TRBV2|NA
TGTGCCAGCAGTGGAACAGGGGAGGAAGACACTGAAGCTTTCTTT
CASSGTGEEDTEAFF
>11|NA|TRBJ2-1|TRBV27|NA
TGTGCCAGCGCTATTTACAATGAGCAGTTCTTC
CASAIYNEQFF
>15|NA|TRBJ2-7|TRBV27|NA
TGTGCCAGCAGTCAGGTATCGGGGGCTAGGGACGAGCAGTACTTC
CASSQVSGARDEQYF
>13|TRBD1|TRBJ2-5|TRBV27|few
TGTGCCAGCAGTTGGACAGGTGAAGAGACCCAGTACTTC
CASSWTGEETQYF
>14|NA|TRBJ1-1|TRBV7-9|NA
TGTGCCAGCAGCAACCCAGGGAGGGGCACTGAAGCTTTCTTT
CASSNPGRGTEAFF
>14|NA|TRBJ2-1|TRBV5-1|NA
TGCGCCAGCACCTACTACCTCTCCTACAATGAGCAGTTCTTC
CASTYYLSYNEQFF
>18|NA|TRBJ1-2|TRBV12-3/TRBV12-4|few
TGTGCCAGCAGTTTTGGGGTACCGAAAGGGGAGGATAACTATGGCTACACCTTC
CASSFGVPKGEDNYGYTF
>15|TRBD1|TRBJ1-6|TRBV5-8|NA
TGTGCCAGCCCCGACTCTGGACAGGGATGGTCACCCCTCCACTTT
CASPDSGQGWSPLHF
>16|NA|TRBJ1-3|TRBV9|NA
TGTGCCAGCAGCGCGGACAGACTTCCCTCTGGAAACACCATATATTTT
CASSADRLPSGNTIYF
>14|NA|TRBJ1-1|TRBV2|NA
TGTGCCAGCAGTGATGTACCCAGGAACACTGAAGCTTTCTTT
CASSDVPRNTEAFF
>14|NA|TRBJ2-2|TRBV6-2/TRBV6-3|NA
TGTGCCAGCAGTGAACAAAAGAACACCGGGGAGCTGTTTTTT
CASSEQKNTGELFF
>13|NA|TRBJ1-4|TRBV6-5|NA
TGTGCCAGCAGTTACTCCCTTAATGAAAAACTGTTTTTT
CASSYSLNEKLFF